This paragraph reports one T cell receptor (beta chain). Antigen specificity is unknown. The PCR used 60 V beta and 13 J beta primers. Clones were sequenced by immunoSEQ multiplex PCR, and TCRdb holds only the in-frame ones, with some missing. Of fewer than 110,000 clones in the sample, 80% to 90% were seen once. This entry comes from a study of glioma-infiltrating T cells after dendritic cell vaccination. Whole-study results and caveats: Longer survival after dendritic cell vaccination followed higher pretreatment TIL content.

Trimming pared 5 bases from V and 1 base from J, leaving 12 bases between. CDR3 length: 14 amino acids. Per the germline V gene, CDR1 is GTSNPN and CDR2 is SVGIG (reference sequence). V and J are TRBV30 and TRBJ1-3, with D unresolved. This sequence originates from a human donor with glioblastoma. The sample in question was blood, obtained before dendritic cell vaccination. CDR3 nucleotides: TGTGCCTGGCCCCCCGCCAGTTCTGGAAACACCATATATTTT. Its translation is CAWPPASSGNTIYF.